The 6 T cell receptor beta chains below all came from one sample that was sequenced in a study of chemoradiotherapy in HPV16-positive cancers. Sequencing used immunoSEQ multiplex PCR; TCRdb keeps in-frame clones, though not all of them. Of about 27,000 clones in the sample, about 93% were seen once. The source was blood, collected from a patient who underwent chemoradiotherapy. These receptor sequences come from a human donor with HPV-associated anogenital cancer.

The V call is TRBV4-3, the J call TRBJ1-2; D perhaps matches TRBD1 (6 bases). Germline V CDR1 and CDR2: LGHNA, YSLEER. V was trimmed by 0 bases and J by 6 bases, leaving 11 bases between them. This CDR3 is built from 14 residues. The CDR3 DNA is TGCGCCAGCAGCCAAGATCAGGGGCGGGATGGCTACACCTTC. Its protein product is CASSQDQGRDGYTF.

The rearrangement links TRBV7-9 to TRBJ2-5; TRBD1 matches at 11 bases. The ends lost 5 bases at V and 4 bases at J; junction bases unmatched: 6. The CDR3 has 15 residues. The germline CDR1 and CDR2 sequences are SEHNR and FQNEAQ (reference sequence). The DNA of the CDR3 is TGTGCCAGCAGCCCCCGGACAGGGGGCGGAGAGACCCAGTACTTC. This gives the protein CASSPRTGGGETQYF.

The sample holds one count of this clone. The J gene is TRBJ2-1, the V gene TRBV28, with a weak D call TRBD2 (6 bases). Between the trimmed V and J ends, which lost 5 bases and 4 bases, there was a span of 9 bases. CDR1 is MDHEN, CDR2 SYDVKM, per germline. This CDR3 is 13 amino acids long. The CDR3 DNA is TGTGCCAGCAGTGGGCTAGCGTACAATGAGCAGTTCTTC. Translation gives CASSGLAYNEQFF.

The genes are TRBV7-2 and TRBJ2-5; possible D gene TRBD2, 7 bases. From germline, CDR1 is SGHTA and CDR2 FQGNSA. The ends were cut back, 6 bases at V and 5 bases at J, with 28 bases in the middle. The CDR3 spans 18 residues. The CDR3 region is CASSRPPFRRGLVETQYF. The CDR3 region has the DNA TGTGCCAGCAGTCGCCCCCCATTTAGGCGGGGGCTTGTGGAGACCCAGTACTTC.

The rearrangement uses TRBV5-1 and TRBJ2-3; D is possibly TRBD2 (6 bases). Germline V gives CDR1 SGHRS, CDR2 YFSETQ. The ends were cut back, 4 bases at V and 0 bases at J, with 15 bases in the middle. This CDR3 has 16 residues. CDR3 region: CASSLQGGGSTDTQYF. Here the CDR3 DNA reads TGCGCCAGCAGCCTACAAGGCGGAGGGAGCACAGATACGCAGTATTTT.

The CDR3 protein is CASSLSRVPYEQYF. The CDR3 DNA reads as TGTGCCAGCAGCCTTAGCCGAGTTCCCTACGAGCAGTACTTC. The chain joins TRBV7-9 to TRBJ2-7; D remains ambiguous. V lost 5 bases to trimming and J lost 2 bases, with 13 bases between them. The germline V gene has CDR1 SEHNR and CDR2 FQNEAQ (reference sequence). The CDR3 has 14 residues.